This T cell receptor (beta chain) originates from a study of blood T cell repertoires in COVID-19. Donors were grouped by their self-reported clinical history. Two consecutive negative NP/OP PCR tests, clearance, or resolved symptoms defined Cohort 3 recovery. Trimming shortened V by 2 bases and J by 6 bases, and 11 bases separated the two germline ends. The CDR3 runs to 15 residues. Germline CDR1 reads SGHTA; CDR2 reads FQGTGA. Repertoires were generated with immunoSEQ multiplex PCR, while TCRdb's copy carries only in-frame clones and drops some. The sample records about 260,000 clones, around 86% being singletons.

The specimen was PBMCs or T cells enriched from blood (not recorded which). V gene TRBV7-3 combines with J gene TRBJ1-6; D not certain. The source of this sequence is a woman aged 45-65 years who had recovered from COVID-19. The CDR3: CASSLGLSRNSPLHF. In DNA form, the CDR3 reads TGTGCCAGCAGCTTAGGCCTTTCTCGTAATTCACCCCTCCACTTT.